The 24 T cell receptor beta chains below come from one sample, sequenced in a study of blood T cell repertoires in COVID-19. Profiling relied on immunoSEQ multiplex PCR, and the TCRdb table lists in-frame clones only, not all of them. The sample holds approximately 290,000 clones; 65% to 85% are singletons and the top ten take around 16%. The specimen sequenced was peripheral blood. The receptors were sampled from a person between 65 and 80 years old with COVID-19, enrolled during active disease.

The chain has TRBV19 and TRBJ2-7, with a possible D match to TRBD2 (6 bases). Looked up from germline, CDR1 is LNHDA and CDR2 is SQIVND (reference sequence). Between the trimmed V and J ends, which lost 2 bases and 5 bases, there was a span of 13 bases. CDR3 length: 14 residues. The CDR3: CASSIPGSKDEQYF. CDR3 sequence (DNA): TGTGCCAGTAGTATACCCGGGAGTAAAGACGAGCAGTACTTC.

In DNA, the CDR3 is TGTGCCAGTACTACGACAGGGAGTAACTATGGCTACACCTTC. This translates into CASTTTGSNYGYTF. The chain joins TRBV19 to TRBJ1-2; 7 bases are shared with TRBD1. V lost 7 bases, J lost 1 base, and 6 bases stayed unmatched. This CDR3 has 14 amino acids. Germline CDR1 LNHDA, CDR2 SQIVND (reference sequence).

This chain links TRBV10-1 with TRBJ1-5, with a weak D call TRBD1 (6 bases). The CDR3 extends over 14 amino acids. Deletions cut 5 bases from V and 3 bases from J, with 11 bases between. The germline V gene has CDR1 WNHNN and CDR2 SYGVQD (reference sequence). This chain's CDR3 is CASSTQGNNQPQHF. DNA of the CDR3: TGCGCCAGCAGTACTCAGGGGAACAATCAGCCCCAGCATTTT.

This chain joins TRBV5-1 and TRBJ2-5; TRBD1 agrees at 8 bases. The V segment lost 5 bases and the J segment 3 bases; nucleotides outside the gene matches: 9. CDR3 length: 15 amino acids. In germline, CDR1 is SGHRS, CDR2 YFSETQ. CDR3: CASSQKTGGKETQYF. The CDR3 region has the DNA TGCGCCAGCAGTCAAAAAACAGGGGGTAAAGAGACCCAGTACTTC.

V and J are TRBV11-3 and TRBJ2-1; TRBD2 matches at 8 bases. This CDR3 spans 17 amino acids. With 5 bases clipped from V and 6 bases from J, the junction kept 15 bases outside the gene matches. The germline CDR1 and CDR2 sequences are SGHNT and YENEEA. The DNA for the CDR3 is TGTGCCAGCAGCCGAAATCGGGGCGGGGGGCTGATCAATGAGCAGTTCTTC. It codes for CASSRNRGGGLINEQFF.

V gene TRBV7-7 combines with J gene TRBJ2-7; tentatively, D is TRBD2 (6 bases). Germline values: CDR1 SSHAT, CDR2 FNYEAQ (reference sequence). The CDR3 spans 15 residues. V was shortened by 0 bases and J by 5 bases, with 14 bases between the two germline ends. This CDR3 is CASSLAAGPRHEQYF. The CDR3, as DNA: TGTGCCAGCAGCTTAGCGGCGGGACCCCGCCACGAGCAGTACTTC.

V and J are TRBV7-3 and TRBJ2-3, with TRBD2 matching over 8 bases. The CDR3 runs to 17 residues. From germline, CDR1 is SGHTA and CDR2 FQGTGA. Trimming at V came to 1 base and at J to 3 bases, leaving 9 bases not matched to a gene. The CDR3 coding sequence is TGTGCCAGCAGCTTAATCGGGGGGGCCAGCGGTACAGATACGCAGTATTTT. It yields the protein CASSLIGGASGTDTQYF.

V is TRBV7-3 and J is TRBJ2-3; 7 bases map to TRBD1. The CDR3 is made up of 15 amino acids. Germline assignment: CDR1 SGHTA and CDR2 FQGTGA. Losses at the gene ends were 5 bases for V and 1 base for J; bases not matched to a gene: 6. In DNA, the CDR3 is TGTGCCAGCAGCCCACAGGGGTTGGGCACAGATACGCAGTATTTT. As protein: CASSPQGLGTDTQYF.

This sequence joins TRBV6-2 or TRBV6-3 and TRBJ2-2; 12 bases are shared with TRBD2. V lost 6 bases to trimming and J lost 2 bases; unmatched junction nucleotides: 13. The germline CDR1 and CDR2 sequences are MNHEY and SVGEGT. This CDR3 has 19 amino acids. The DNA of the CDR3 is TGTGCCAGCAGCAGACTAGCGGGGGTTTTGTCGTCAAACACCGGGGAGCTGTTTTTT. Residues: CASSRLAGVLSSNTGELFF.

The genes are TRBV11-2 and TRBJ2-1, with TRBD2 matching over 8 bases. After removal of 2 bases from V and 8 bases from J, the junction contained 14 bases not matched to a gene. The germline gives CDR1 SGHAT, CDR2 FQNNGV. This CDR3 has 17 amino acids. The CDR3: CASSLSPGRAVIDEQFF. In DNA, the CDR3 is TGTGCCAGCAGCTTATCCCCCGGGAGGGCCGTCATCGATGAGCAGTTCTTC. The entire variable domain, with the rest obtained from reference TRBV11-2 and TRBJ2-1, is as follows: EAGVAQSPRYKIIEKRQSVAFWCNPISGHATLYWYQQILGQGPKLLIQFQNNGVVDDSQLPKDRFSAERLKGVDSTLKIQPAKLEDSAVYLCASSLSPGRAVIDEQFFGPGTRLTVL.

This sequence joins TRBV7-9 and TRBJ1-6, with D unclear. This CDR3 contains 12 residues. Trimming removed 2 bases from V and 7 bases from J, with 3 bases in between. The germline V gene has CDR1 SEHNR and CDR2 FQNEAQ (reference sequence). This CDR3 reads CASSLQNSPLHF. DNA for the CDR3: TGTGCCAGCAGCTTACAGAATTCACCCCTCCACTTT. The full variable domain, completed using reference TRBV7-9 and TRBJ1-6, is DTGVSQNPRHKITKRGQNVTFRCDPISEHNRLYWYRQTLGQGPEFLTYFQNEAQLEKSRLLSDRFSAERPKGSFSTLEIQRTEQGDSAMYLCASSLQNSPLHFGNGTRLTVT.

The chain has TRBV28 and TRBJ2-7; D not resolved. The ends were cut back, 9 bases at V and 2 bases at J, with 23 bases in the middle. Per the germline V gene, CDR1 is MDHEN and CDR2 is SYDVKM. The length of the CDR3 is 16 residues. In DNA, the CDR3 is TGTGCCAGTTTAGGTCGGCTAGGTTTCCGGGCCTACGAGCAGTACTTC. This sequence encodes CASLGRLGFRAYEQYF. Complete variable domain (other parts from reference TRBV28 and TRBJ2-7): DVKVTQSSRYLVKRTGEKVFLECVQDMDHENMFWYRQDPGLGLRLIYFSYDVKMKEKGDIPEGYSVSREKKERFSLILESASTNQTSMYLCASLGRLGFRAYEQYFGPGTRLTVT.

The V and J genes are TRBV7-2 and TRBJ2-5, with 15 bases fitting TRBD2. There are 16 residues in the CDR3. V lost 4 bases to trimming and J lost 5 bases; unmatched junction nucleotides: 5. Germline-derived CDR1 and CDR2 are SGHTA and FQGNSA. In DNA form, the CDR3 reads TGTGCCAGCAGCTCGGGACTAGCGGGAGGTCGTGAGACCCAGTACTTC. It encodes CASSSGLAGGRETQYF. The full variable domain, rest sourced from reference TRBV7-2 and TRBJ2-5, is GAGVSQSPSNKVTEKGKDVELRCDPISGHTALYWYRQSLGQGLEFLIYFQGNSAPDKSGLPSDRFSAERTGGSVSTLTIQRTQQEDSAVYLCASSSGLAGGRETQYFGPGTRLLVL.

The chain uses TRBV7-8 and TRBJ1-3, with 9 bases that match TRBD1. This CDR3 contains 14 residues. Trimming cost V 5 bases and J 2 bases; bases outside gene matches: 1. Germline loops: CDR1 SGHVS, CDR2 FQNEAQ. The DNA for the CDR3 is TGTGCCAGCAGCGGGACAGGGACTGGAAACACCATATATTTT. It specifies CASSGTGTGNTIYF.

The chain combines TRBV19 with TRBJ1-2; D remains ambiguous. The CDR3 spans 13 residues. CDR1 is LNHDA, CDR2 SQIVND, per germline (reference sequence). Trimming took 5 bases from V and 8 from J, leaving 15 bases between them. DNA of the CDR3: TGTGCCAGTAGTTTTGAGGGATTAGGGGGCTACACCTTC. Its protein is CASSFEGLGGYTF.

On this clone: The junction departs from the called germline gene at one end, perhaps through a read error. V is TRBV3-1 (or the pseudogene TRBV3-2) and J is TRBJ2-7; the D gene is possibly TRBD1 (5 bases). CDR3 length: 13 residues. CDR1 and CDR2 (germline): LGHDT, YNNKEL (reference sequence). For the CDR3, the DNA is TGTGCCAGCAGCCAAGGATATATCAGACAGTTTGTCTTC. The encoded protein is CASSQGYIRQFVF.

The chain links TRBV23-1 to TRBJ1-2, with 7 bases lining up with TRBD1. TRBV23-1 is classed as an ORF, of uncertain function. Trimming at V came to 3 bases and at J to 1 base, leaving 11 bases not matched to a gene. There are 17 residues in the CDR3. CDR3 protein: CASSQHRRGQSNYGYTF. DNA for the CDR3: TGCGCCAGCAGTCAGCATCGCAGGGGACAGAGTAACTATGGCTACACCTTC.

The chain combines TRBV7-2 with TRBJ2-7, with 11 bases aligning to TRBD1. Trimming removed 5 bases from V and 10 bases from J; junction bases left unmatched: 16. Germline V lookup: CDR1 SGHTA, CDR2 FQGNSA. This CDR3 contains 16 residues. This CDR3 reads CASSRIVGTGGGDQYF. CDR3 nucleotide sequence: TGTGCCAGCAGCCGTATCGTTGGGACAGGGGGAGGGGATCAGTACTTC.

The rearrangement joins TRBV4-1 to TRBJ2-3; 7 positions match TRBD1. Germline CDR1 is MGHRA and CDR2 is YSYEKL. The V and J ends lost 1 base and 5 bases, in that order; junction bases with no gene match: 6. The CDR3 loop spans 15 amino acids. The CDR3 sequence is CASSQATRGLDTQYF. DNA of the CDR3: TGCGCCAGCAGCCAAGCTACCAGGGGGTTAGATACGCAGTATTTT.

The chain has TRBV9 and TRBJ2-5; weak D call: TRBD1 (7 bases). V shed 1 base and J shed 5 bases, with 12 bases lying between them. The length of the CDR3 is 14 residues. Germline loops: CDR1 SGDLS, CDR2 YYNGEE. CDR3 sequence (DNA): TGTGCCAGCAGCGTAAGGGCAGGGGGGGAGACCCAGTACTTC. This translates into CASSVRAGGETQYF.

The gene calls are TRBV28 and TRBJ1-5; tentative D call: TRBD1 (5 bases). V shed 5 bases and J shed 3 bases, with 11 bases lying between them. Per germline, CDR1 MDHEN and CDR2 SYDVKM. There are 14 residues in the CDR3. The DNA for the CDR3 is TGTGCCAGCAGTCCTTCAGGGAACAATCAGCCCCAGCATTTT. This gives the protein CASSPSGNNQPQHF.

The chain recombines TRBV5-7 with TRBJ1-4; a possible D gene is TRBD1 (5 bases). TRBV5-7 is recorded as an ORF, its role being uncertain. The ends were cut back, 4 bases at V and 7 bases at J, with 23 bases in the middle. This CDR3 is 17 amino acids long. The CDR3 DNA follows: TGTGCCAGCAGCCCGCAGTCGTTCGGGGGGTATGGTGAAAAACTGTTTTTT. This codes for CASSPQSFGGYGEKLFF.

The chain joins TRBV11-1 to TRBJ1-4; D might be TRBD1 (5 bases). The CDR3 runs to 15 residues. V was cut by 5 bases and J by 5 bases, with 15 bases left in between. Looked up from germline, CDR1 is SGHAT and CDR2 is FQDESV (reference sequence). DNA of the CDR3: TGTGCCAGCAGCACTCAGGGAGGAACGAATGAAAAACTGTTTTTT. The encoded protein is CASSTQGGTNEKLFF.

This clone was counted between two and nine times. The CDR3, as DNA: TGTGCCAGCAGCTTAGGAGCGGGGGGGCGGGAGACCCAGTACTTC. Amino acids: CASSLGAGGRETQYF. This rearrangement joins TRBV7-7 to TRBJ2-5; 10 bases fit TRBD2. There are 15 residues in the CDR3. Germline V gives CDR1 SSHAT, CDR2 FNYEAQ (reference sequence). After removal of 1 base from V and 5 bases from J, the junction contained 4 bases not matched to a gene.